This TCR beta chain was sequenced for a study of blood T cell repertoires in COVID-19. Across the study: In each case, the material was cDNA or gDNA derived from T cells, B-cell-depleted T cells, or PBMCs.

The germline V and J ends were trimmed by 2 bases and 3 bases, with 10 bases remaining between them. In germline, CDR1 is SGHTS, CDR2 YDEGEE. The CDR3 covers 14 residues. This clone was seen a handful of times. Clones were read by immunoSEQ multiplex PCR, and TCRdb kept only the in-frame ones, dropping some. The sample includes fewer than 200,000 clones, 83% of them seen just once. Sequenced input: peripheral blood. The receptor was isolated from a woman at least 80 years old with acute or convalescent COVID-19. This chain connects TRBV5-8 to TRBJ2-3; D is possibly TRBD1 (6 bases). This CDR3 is CASSFGQSTDTQYF. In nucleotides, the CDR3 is TGTGCCAGCAGCTTCGGACAGTCGACAGATACGCAGTATTTT.